The clone carrying this T cell receptor (beta chain) was counted once. Its antigen is still unknown. This sample is drawn from a study of pediatric ulcerative colitis. Per germline, CDR1 MNHEY and CDR2 SMNVEV (reference sequence). This CDR3 contains 17 residues. Trimming took 4 bases from V and 1 from J; bases not matched to a gene: 9. Study-wide findings and caveats: Blood-rectal clonal overlap within each person was significantly higher in ulcerative colitis patients than controls. Substantially fewer templates came from a couple of patients' blood samples.

Data came from immunoSEQ multiplex PCR; TCRdb stores just in-frame clones and leaves some out. The sample shows roughly 25,000 clones, roughly 71% of them seen only once. Rectal tissue came from one to two pinch biopsies taken at colonoscopy. The TCR originated in a boy between 10 and 17 years old with severe ulcerative colitis. Sequenced input: gut tissue. The chain joins TRBV27 to TRBJ2-3, with 9 bases aligning to TRBD2. The CDR3 is CASSWRRTSERTDTQYF. CDR3 nucleotide sequence: TGTGCCAGCAGTTGGAGACGGACTAGCGAACGCACAGATACGCAGTATTTT.